The sequence of this T cell receptor (beta chain) was determined in a study of glioma-infiltrating T cells. V was shortened by 7 bases and J by 7 bases, with 17 bases between the two germline ends. CDR3 length: 13 amino acids. Germline V CDR1 and CDR2: MGHDK, SYGVNS. Amplification of TCR alpha and beta CDR3 regions from RNA used iRepertoire nested multiplex PCR. For one-step reverse transcription and amplification, about 85-400 ng of tissue mRNA or PBMC total RNA was used. TCRdb recomputed calls from the multiplex PCR reads with MiXCR, one row per CDR3 protein. The sample contains around 170,000 distinct CDR3 sequences, more than 35% of which appear only once. General observations from the study: Tissue-blood divergence was below expectation in non-neoplastic patients, above in gliomas. Only very few CDR3 sequences appeared in both tissue and blood.

This clonotype was found many times. The antigen is undetermined. The receptor was isolated from a human donor with low-grade glioma or glioblastoma, undergoing nonglioma brain surgery, or in good health (not recorded which). The chain recombines TRBV25-1 with TRBJ2-7, with D tentatively TRBD1 (5 bases). Sequencing was done on a sample of glioma tissue, nonneoplastic brain tissue, or PBMCs (not recorded which). The CDR3 DNA reads as TGTGCCAGCATCGCAGTGAATGCAGGGGAGCAGTACTTC. Its translation is CASIAVNAGEQYF.